Below, one T cell receptor beta chain is given with its context. The sample belongs to a study of blood T cell repertoires in COVID-19. Authors' methods: Counts of nucleated cells, estimated from reference gene primer amplification, were obtained. The repertoire was sequenced with immunoSEQ multiplex PCR; TCRdb's copy has only in-frame clones and lacks some. From that table come the V and J calls and clone size; the DNA was used to work out D and trimming. This table holds about 260,000 clones, more than 70% found once. The CDR3 has 15 residues. Germline V gene data show CDR1 as SGHTA and CDR2 as FQGNSA. V dropped 1 base and J dropped 7; count of bases not matched to a gene: 8. The study drew participants aged roughly 18 to 89 years from approximately 23 US areas. Cohort placement rested on clinical history that participants reported themselves.

The sequencing sample was made of PBMCs or T cells enriched from blood (not recorded which). The sequence was collected from a woman aged 45 to 65 who had recovered from COVID-19. This sequence joins TRBV7-2 and TRBJ2-3, with 7 nucleotides matching TRBD2. The CDR3, as DNA: TGTGCCAGCAGCTTAGTCGGCGGGGGAGACCATACGCAGTATTTT. Amino acid sequence: CASSLVGGGDHTQYF.